Each of the 26 T cell receptor beta chains below was sequenced from the same sample in a study of cytomegalovirus exposure and HLA in healthy donors. Profiled with immunoSEQ multiplex PCR; TCRdb holds only in-frame clones, not every one. The top ten hold more than 0.95% of the sample, which has 300,000 or so clones, nearly 90% seen once. Input material: PBMCs. Every receptor here comes from a man under 40 in good health and CMV-seronegative.

The chain joins TRBV5-1 to TRBJ1-4, with TRBD1 matching 9 bases. This CDR3 contains 16 residues. Germline CDR1 SGHRS, CDR2 YFSETQ. Losses at the gene ends were 4 bases for V and 5 bases for J; bases not matched to a gene: 9. CDR3 amino acids: CASSQGDRVLNEKLFF. CDR3 nucleotide sequence: TGCGCCAGCAGCCAGGGGGACAGGGTTCTAAATGAAAAACTGTTTTTT.

The chain recombines TRBV2 with TRBJ2-3, with D possibly TRBD2 on 6 matching bases. The ends were cut back, 3 bases at V and 7 bases at J, with 8 bases in the middle. Germline-derived CDR1 and CDR2 are SNHLY and FYNNEI. The length of the CDR3 is 12 residues. The CDR3 DNA reads as TGTGCCAGCAGTGAGGCGGGAAATACGCAGTATTTT. Residues: CASSEAGNTQYF.

The V gene is TRBV5-6, the J gene TRBJ2-7; 13 positions match TRBD2. The CDR3 is 14 residues long. J lost 4 bases, V lost 4 bases, and 2 bases had no gene match. Germline lookup yields CDR1 SGHDT and CDR2 YYEEEE. In DNA form, the CDR3 reads TGTGCCAGCAGCGGGACTAGCGGGGATTACGAGCAGTACTTC. Translated: CASSGTSGDYEQYF.

The chain employs TRBV5-1 and TRBJ2-1; D gene uncertain. The germline CDR1 and CDR2 sequences are SGHRS and YFSETQ. This CDR3 spans 14 amino acids. The V end was cut by 1 base, the J end by 4 bases, with 9 bases between. Here the CDR3 DNA reads TGCGCCAGCAGCTTGCTTACAGATTACAATGAGCAGTTCTTC. Its protein is CASSLLTDYNEQFF.

The chain combines TRBV9 with TRBJ2-7; a possible D gene is TRBD1 (6 bases). Germline V lookup: CDR1 SGDLS, CDR2 YYNGEE. The CDR3 totals 13 residues. The V end was cut by 0 bases, the J end by 6 bases, with 10 bases between. The CDR3, as DNA: TGTGCCAGCAGCGTAGGGACCAGGGGCGAGCAGTACTTC. This translates into CASSVGTRGEQYF.

This chain connects TRBV4-2 to TRBJ2-3; 8 bases agree with TRBD2. The V and J ends lost 1 base and 1 base, in that order; junction bases with no gene match: 4. The germline V gene encodes CDR1 LGHNA and CDR2 YNFKEQ. The CDR3 contains 16 residues. The CDR3, as DNA: TGTGCCAGCAGCCAAGTAGCGGGGCAGGGCACAGATACGCAGTATTTT. Protein product: CASSQVAGQGTDTQYF.

This clone occurred once. The chain recombines TRBV11-2 with TRBJ1-3; D not certain. V dropped 0 bases and J dropped 5 bases, with 11 bases sitting between them. Looked up from germline, CDR1 is SGHAT and CDR2 is FQNNGV. This CDR3 contains 15 residues. CDR3 nucleotides: TGTGCCAGCAGCTTAGATGGGCGGGTGCGAAACACCATATATTTT. Protein product: CASSLDGRVRNTIYF.

The V and J genes are TRBV7-8 and TRBJ2-1; D gene uncertain. The CDR3 consists of 14 residues. Trimming took 1 base from V and 6 from J, leaving 10 bases between them. The germline CDR1 and CDR2 sequences are SGHVS and FQNEAQ. The CDR3: CASSLGSISNEQFF. CDR3 in DNA: TGTGCCAGCAGCTTAGGATCTATTTCCAATGAGCAGTTCTTC.

The chain uses TRBV5-4 and TRBJ2-1; no clear D gene. This CDR3 is 15 amino acids long. Germline CDR1 and CDR2: SGHNT and YYREEE (reference sequence). Trimming left V 0 bases short and J 7 bases short, with 14 bases between. The CDR3 sequence: CASSLGIQADNEQFF. Here the CDR3 DNA reads TGTGCCAGCAGCTTGGGGATCCAGGCTGATAATGAGCAGTTCTTC.

In its sample, this clone was seen once. The chain carries TRBV2 and TRBJ2-3; 10 nucleotides agree with TRBD2. The germline V gene encodes CDR1 SNHLY and CDR2 FYNNEI. CDR3 length equals 15 residues. V gave up 6 bases and J gave up 9 bases; unmatched junction bases: 12. CDR3 bases: TGTGCCAGCAGACCCTTAGCGGGGGGAGCTAAAACGCAGTATTTT. It is translated as CASRPLAGGAKTQYF. The full variable domain, in which reference TRBV2 and TRBJ2-3 provide the parts outside the CDR3, is EPEVTQTPSHQVTQMGQEVILRCVPISNHLYFYWYRQILGQKVEFLVSFYNNEISEKSEIFDDQFSVERPDGSNFTLKIRSTKLEDSAMYFCASRPLAGGAKTQYFGPGTRLTVL.

This rearrangement joins TRBV5-1 to TRBJ2-5, with 8 bases lining up with TRBD2. Trimming removed 3 bases from V and 3 bases from J; junction bases left unmatched: 7. The CDR3 loop spans 15 amino acids. CDR1 is SGHRS and CDR2 is YFSETQ in the germline V gene. CDR3 protein: CASSSGGGSEETQYF. The CDR3 DNA follows: TGCGCCAGCAGCTCCGGCGGGGGGTCTGAAGAGACCCAGTACTTC.

This chain joins TRBV5-6 and TRBJ1-2; D is perhaps TRBD1 (5 bases). The CDR3 totals 13 residues. Trimming stripped 1 base from V and 4 bases from J, with 8 bases between. The germline CDR1 and CDR2 sequences are SGHDT and YYEEEE. The CDR3 region is CASSLPGPYGYTF. In nucleotides, the CDR3 is TGTGCCAGCAGCTTGCCAGGGCCCTATGGCTACACCTTC.

V and J are TRBV23-1 and TRBJ1-6, with 7 bases fitting TRBD1. TRBV23-1 is reported as an ORF; its role is uncertain. V dropped 6 bases and J dropped 9; count of bases not matched to a gene: 11. The CDR3 runs to 15 residues. CDR3 protein: CASSPGGGTVSPLHF. The CDR3 region has the DNA TGCGCCAGCAGCCCAGGAGGGGGCACCGTTTCACCCCTCCACTTT.

The chain couples TRBV11-2 to TRBJ1-1; D is undetermined. Trimming cost V 0 bases and J 4 bases, with 12 bases left between them. This CDR3 is built from 15 residues. Germline CDR1 is SGHAT and CDR2 is FQNNGV. Here the CDR3 reads CASSLEVLGSTEAFF. Written as DNA, the CDR3 is TGTGCCAGCAGCTTAGAGGTTTTAGGGAGCACTGAAGCTTTCTTT.

This chain connects TRBV27 to TRBJ2-1; 15 bases are a match to TRBD2. J was trimmed by 0 bases and V by 7 bases; bases with no gene match: 10. Germline-derived CDR1 and CDR2 are MNHEY and SMNVEV (reference sequence). This CDR3 has 19 amino acids. The CDR3 sequence: CASNRGLAGGTSSYNEQFF. Written as DNA, the CDR3 is TGTGCCAGCAACCGGGGACTAGCGGGGGGAACTAGCTCCTACAATGAGCAGTTCTTC.

This rearrangement joins TRBV7-9 to TRBJ2-2, with a tentative D call TRBD2 (5 bases). The CDR3 has 12 residues. V was clipped by 6 bases and J by 7 bases, with 9 bases between them. Germline CDR1 and CDR2: SEHNR and FQNEAQ (reference sequence). The DNA for the CDR3 is TGTGCCAGCAGTACGGCGGGCGGGGAGCTGTTTTTT. Amino acid sequence: CASSTAGGELFF.

The chain carries TRBV6-5 and TRBJ1-1; 7 nucleotides agree with TRBD1. The V segment lost 6 bases and the J segment 5 bases; nucleotides outside the gene matches: 0. The germline V gene has CDR1 MNHEY and CDR2 SVGAGI. The CDR3 sequence is 11 residues long. The CDR3 is CASRQGTEAFF. The CDR3 DNA sequence: TGTGCCAGCAGACAGGGGACTGAAGCTTTCTTT.

Note on this clone: Other DNA sequences in this specimen translate into the identical CDR3. The CDR3, as DNA: TGCGCCAGCAGCCTGGGAGGGACAGGGAGCTACGAGCAGTACTTC. Translating it yields CASSLGGTGSYEQYF. The gene calls are TRBV5-1 and TRBJ2-7, with 9 nucleotides matching TRBD1. The length of the CDR3 is 15 residues. V lost 4 bases to trimming and J lost 3 bases; unmatched junction nucleotides: 8. Germline CDR1 SGHRS, CDR2 YFSETQ.

The rearrangement uses TRBV5-1 and TRBJ2-3; perhaps TRBD1 as D (6 bases). The CDR3 totals 15 residues. The germline V gene has CDR1 SGHRS and CDR2 YFSETQ. V was shortened by 4 bases and J by 7 bases, with 19 bases between the two germline ends. CDR3: CASSPLPTGIYTQYF. DNA of the CDR3: TGCGCCAGCAGCCCCCTCCCCACAGGGATTTATACGCAGTATTTT.

The gene calls are TRBV6-6 and TRBJ2-2; tentatively, D is TRBD1 (5 bases). The CDR3 loop spans 16 amino acids. Trimming cost V 5 bases and J 1 base, with 14 bases left between them. CDR1 and CDR2 from the germline V gene are MNHNY and SVGAGI (reference sequence). For the CDR3, the DNA is TGTGCCAGCAGTCCGTCGGCAGGGCGGAACACCGGGGAGCTGTTTTTT. Amino acid sequence: CASSPSAGRNTGELFF.

V and J are TRBV4-3 and TRBJ2-2; D may be TRBD1 (6 bases). This CDR3 has 16 amino acids. Germline V lookup: CDR1 LGHNA, CDR2 YSLEER. With 0 bases removed from V and 6 bases from J, the gap between germline ends came to 14 bases. This CDR3 reads CASSQESRGRAGELFF. The CDR3 bases are TGCGCCAGCAGCCAAGAATCCAGGGGACGCGCCGGGGAGCTGTTTTTT.

This clone was seen just once. The chain's CDR3 is CASSGPGTGVYEQYF. The CDR3 region has the DNA TGTGCCAGCAGCGGCCCCGGGACAGGGGTCTACGAGCAGTACTTC. J is TRBJ2-7 and V is TRBV9; TRBD1 matches 10 bases. CDR3 length: 15 amino acids. J was trimmed by 3 bases and V by 3 bases; bases with no gene match: 6. CDR1 is SGDLS and CDR2 is YYNGEE in the germline V gene.

The chain joins TRBV20-1 to TRBJ1-2; the D gene is possibly TRBD1 (5 bases). The germline V gene has CDR1 DFQATT and CDR2 SNEGSKA (reference sequence). Between the trimmed V and J ends, which lost 5 bases and 6 bases, there was a span of 10 bases. The CDR3 runs 11 residues. The CDR3 DNA is TGCAGTGCTCTCGGGGGGGATGGCTACACCTTC. Its translation: CSALGGDGYTF.

This chain uses TRBV5-1 with TRBJ1-1; 7 nucleotides line up with TRBD1. V was clipped by 3 bases and J by 1 base; unmatched bases: 6. Germline lookup yields CDR1 SGHRS and CDR2 YFSETQ. This CDR3 has 15 amino acids. The chain's CDR3 is CASSSPGQKNTEAFF. The CDR3 nucleotides read TGCGCCAGCAGCTCTCCGGGACAGAAGAACACTGAAGCTTTCTTT. Based on the CDR3 plus reference TRBV5-1 and TRBJ1-1, the full variable domain is KAGVTQTPRYLIKTRGQQVTLSCSPISGHRSVSWYQQTPGQGLQFLFEYFSETQRNKGNFPGRFSGRQFSNSRSEMNVSTLELGDSALYLCASSSPGQKNTEAFFGQGTRLTVV.

The J gene is TRBJ1-2, the V gene TRBV7-9; D is possibly TRBD1 (6 bases). The germline V gene has CDR1 SEHNR and CDR2 FQNEAQ (reference sequence). The CDR3 spans 12 residues. V lost 4 bases and J 7 bases, leaving 10 bases between the germline ends. DNA for the CDR3: TGTGCCAGCAGCTCAGTACAGGGTGGCTACACCTTC. Protein sequence: CASSSVQGGYTF.

The rearrangement uses TRBV11-1 and TRBJ2-7, with D tentatively TRBD2 (5 bases). There are 15 residues in the CDR3. From germline, CDR1 is SGHAT and CDR2 FQDESV (reference sequence). V lost 6 bases, J lost 0 bases, and 15 bases lay in between. This chain's CDR3 is CASRSGLGSSYEQYF. DNA of the CDR3: TGTGCCAGCAGATCCGGACTGGGGAGCTCCTACGAGCAGTACTTC.